This T cell receptor (beta chain) was observed in a study of control samples from healthy donors and cancer patients. CDR1 and CDR2 from the germline V gene are LGHDT and YNNKEL (reference sequence). V dropped 1 base and J dropped 8 bases, with 14 bases sitting between them. There are 14 residues in the CDR3. This table comes from immunoSEQ multiplex PCR, and its TCRdb copy is limited to in-frame clones, with some not included. Of 65,000 to 95,000 clones in the sample, around 87% were seen once. This clonotype originated in a man aged 45-65 years in good health. What was sequenced was blood. This chain joins TRBV3-1 (or the pseudogene TRBV3-2) and TRBJ1-2; D unresolved. DNA for the CDR3: TGTGCCAGCAGCCAAGCTGTGACCCTGGGGGGCTACACCTTC. As protein: CASSQAVTLGGYTF.